This T cell receptor (beta chain) was obtained from a study of tissue T cells after allogeneic stem cell transplantation. J gave up 6 bases and V 5 bases, and 3 bases lay outside the gene matches. Germline V gene data show CDR1 as NSHNY and CDR2 as SYGAGN. CDR3 length equals 13 residues. The repertoire was sequenced with immunoSEQ multiplex PCR; TCRdb's copy has only in-frame clones and lacks some. The sample records tens of thousands of clones, approximately 77% being singletons. As regards this clone: Germline and genes: mouse. From the germline J gene comes the end of the CDR3, since the read stops 1 residue before it.

This receptor was obtained from a female BALB/c mouse in good health. This strain's MHC haplotype is H2-d. The chain uses TRBV13-1 and TRBJ1-4; 8 bases match TRBD1. The source material was spleen. The sequenced part of the CDR3 DNA is TGTGCCAGCAGGGAGGGACAGGACGAAAGATTATTT. It encodes CASREGQDERLF. The whole CDR3 sequence reads CASREGQDERLFF.